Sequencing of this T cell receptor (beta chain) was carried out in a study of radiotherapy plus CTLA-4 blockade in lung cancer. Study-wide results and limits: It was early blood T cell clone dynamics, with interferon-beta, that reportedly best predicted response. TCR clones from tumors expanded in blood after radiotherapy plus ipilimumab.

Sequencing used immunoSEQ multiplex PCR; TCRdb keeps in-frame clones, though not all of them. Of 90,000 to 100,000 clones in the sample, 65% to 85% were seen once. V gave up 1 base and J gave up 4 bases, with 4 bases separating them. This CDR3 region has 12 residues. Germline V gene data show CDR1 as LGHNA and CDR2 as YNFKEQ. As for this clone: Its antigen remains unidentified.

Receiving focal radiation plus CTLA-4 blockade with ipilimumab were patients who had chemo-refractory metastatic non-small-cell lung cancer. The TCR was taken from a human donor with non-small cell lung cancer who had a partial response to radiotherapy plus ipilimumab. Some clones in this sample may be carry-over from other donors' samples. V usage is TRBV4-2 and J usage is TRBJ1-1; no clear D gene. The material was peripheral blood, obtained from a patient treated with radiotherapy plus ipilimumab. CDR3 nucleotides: TGTGCCAGCAGCCAAGCCGTCACTGAAGCTTTCTTT. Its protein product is CASSQAVTEAFF.